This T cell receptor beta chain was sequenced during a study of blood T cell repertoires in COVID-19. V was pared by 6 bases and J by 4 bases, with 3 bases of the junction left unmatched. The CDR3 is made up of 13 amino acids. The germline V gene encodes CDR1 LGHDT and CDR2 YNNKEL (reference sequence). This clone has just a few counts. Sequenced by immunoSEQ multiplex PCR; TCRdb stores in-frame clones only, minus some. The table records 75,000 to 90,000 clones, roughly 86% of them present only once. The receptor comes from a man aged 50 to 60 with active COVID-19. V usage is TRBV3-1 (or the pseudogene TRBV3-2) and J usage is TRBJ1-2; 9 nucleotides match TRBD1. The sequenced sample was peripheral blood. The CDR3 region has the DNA TGTGCCAGCAGTGGACAGGGGAGCTATGGCTACACCTTC. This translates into CASSGQGSYGYTF.